This TCR beta chain was recorded in a study of early stage breast cancer tumors. About the research overall: Most invasive tumors, about 75% of the 16, were ER+/PR+/HER2-. Study-wide results and caveats: Enriched TCRB sequences shared across patients were mostly commonly generated sequences. Compared with adjacent normal breast tissue, tumors showed roughly 2.4-fold greater T cell density and higher clonality.

Germline V gene lookup returns CDR1 SGHDT and CDR2 YYEEEE. The CDR3 is 16 amino acids. Notes on this clone: Its antigen is as yet unknown. Relative to the germline gene, one junction end is altered; a read error may explain this.

Measured with immunoSEQ multiplex PCR; TCRdb has only the in-frame clones, and not every one. This sample has approximately 75,000 clones; over 80% occur once, and the top ten carry approximately 4.5%. The sample consisted of blood. The source of this sequence is a person in their forties with breast cancer. V and J are TRBV5-6 and TRBJ2-7, with D perhaps TRBD2 (5 bases). The CDR3: CASSLRGSDPPYGQYF. The CDR3 DNA reads as TGTGCCAGCAGCTTGCGTGGGAGCGACCCGCCTTACGGGCAGTACTTC.